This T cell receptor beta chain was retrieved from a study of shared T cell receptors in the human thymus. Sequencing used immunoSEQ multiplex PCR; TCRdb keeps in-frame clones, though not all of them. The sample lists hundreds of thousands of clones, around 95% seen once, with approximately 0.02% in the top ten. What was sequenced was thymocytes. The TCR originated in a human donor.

CDR3 loop: CAWSVRTAGERGNEQFF. CDR3 DNA: TGTGCCTGGAGTGTACGGACAGCGGGAGAGAGGGGCAATGAGCAGTTCTTC. The chain is built from TRBV30 and TRBJ2-1; 8 nucleotides align to TRBD2. V lost 0 bases and J lost 6; bases outside the gene matches: 13. CDR1 and CDR2 from the germline V gene are GTSNPN and SVGIG (reference sequence). This CDR3 comprises 17 residues.